These 8 T cell receptor beta chains originate from one sample sequenced in a study of cytomegalovirus exposure and HLA in healthy donors (dated by TCRdb to 2017 to 2019). Libraries were built with the immunoSEQ multiplex PCR assay. The multiplex PCR relied on a mix of 60 forward primers for TCR Vbeta segments and 13 reverse primers for TCR Jbeta segments. As stored in TCRdb, this immuneACCESS dataset retains in-frame rearrangements with V and J assigned. A fraction of the clones does not appear; measured against another copy, unresolved V genes explain less than half of the discrepancy, and the remainder lacks a known reason. The sample table lists about 110,000 clones, around 80% of them with a count of one. The biggest ten clones account for under 15% of the sample. The sequenced sample consisted of PBMCs. All receptors derive from a young man in good health and CMV-seropositive.

The chain links TRBV6-5 to TRBJ1-2, with 10 bases aligning to TRBD1. V trimming: 7 bases; J trimming: 9 bases; junction bases outside the gene matches: 5. This CDR3 contains 12 residues. The V gene's germline CDR1 is MNHEY and CDR2 SVGAGI. The CDR3 reads CASTRTGGSYTF. DNA of the CDR3: TGTGCCAGCACCAGGACAGGGGGTAGCTACACCTTC.

This chain uses TRBV7-8 with TRBJ1-2, with D perhaps matching TRBD1 (6 bases). The CDR3 is 18 amino acids. Germline V gene sequence: CDR1 SGHVS, CDR2 FQNEAQ. The V end lost 5 bases, the J end lost 1 base, and 23 bases lay between the germline ends. CDR3 sequence reads: CASSLTPAGGQINYGYTF. CDR3 DNA: TGTGCCAGCAGCCTAACCCCCGCCGGAGGACAGATTAACTATGGCTACACCTTC.

A word on this clone: This CDR3 is also generated by other DNA sequences in the sample. The chain combines TRBV6-5 with TRBJ2-3; TRBD1 might be the D (6 bases). Trimming removed 6 bases at V and 0 bases at J, with 10 bases between. The CDR3 extends over 14 amino acids. Germline CDR1 reads MNHEY; CDR2 reads SVGAGI. The CDR3 region has the DNA TGTGCCAGCAGCCGAGGGGGAAGCACAGATACGCAGTATTTT. Protein: CASSRGGSTDTQYF.

This clone was counted a few times. This chain joins TRBV19 and TRBJ1-5; no clear D. Germline V CDR1 and CDR2: LNHDA, SQIVND (reference sequence). The CDR3 is made up of 15 amino acids. The V end was cut by 5 bases, the J end by 0 bases, with 11 bases between. The CDR3 protein is CASSLADYSNQPQHF. The CDR3 DNA reads TGTGCCAGTAGTTTGGCAGATTATAGCAATCAGCCCCAGCATTTT.

CDR3: CASSFWQGAFFSGNTIYF. CDR3 coding DNA: TGTGCCAGCAGCTTTTGGCAGGGGGCATTCTTCTCTGGAAACACCATATATTTT. The chain combines TRBV5-6 with TRBJ1-3; the match to TRBD1 covers 8 bases. Per the germline V gene, CDR1 is SGHDT and CDR2 is YYEEEE. The CDR3 contains 18 residues. Unmatched junction bases numbered 10, after V lost 2 bases and J lost 0 bases.

The chain combines TRBV21-1 with TRBJ1-6. TRBV21-1 is shown as a pseudogene. This CDR3 contains 14 residues. CDR3 coding DNA: TGTGCCACCCGAAAAAAGGTGGGGGGTTCACCCCTCCACTTT. The encoded protein is CATRKKVGGSPLHF.

The V and J genes are TRBV15 and TRBJ1-1; possibly TRBD1 for D (5 bases). V dropped 4 bases and J dropped 6 bases, with 18 bases sitting between them. The CDR3 spans 15 residues. Germline CDR1 reads LNHNV; CDR2 reads YYDKDF (reference sequence). The CDR3 nucleotides read TGTGCCACCAGCACAGAGGCAGGGATGGTCGCTGAAGCTTTCTTT. Translation gives CATSTEAGMVAEAFF.

The CDR3 bases are TGTGCCAGCAGCTTAGATCGACTAGTGGATGAGCAGTTCTTC. Protein product: CASSLDRLVDEQFF. This rearrangement joins TRBV11-3 to TRBJ2-1; D might be TRBD2 (6 bases). This CDR3 is 14 amino acids long. Per the germline V gene, CDR1 is SGHNT and CDR2 is YENEEA. V was trimmed by 0 bases and J by 8 bases, leaving 11 bases between them.